The following is a T cell receptor beta chain sequence with its context. Its target is not known. The source of around 2 micrograms of genomic DNA for TCR beta libraries was cryopreserved PBMCs. This sample is drawn from a study of cytotoxic CD8 clonotypes in ibrutinib-treated CLL. Study-wide findings and caveats: Public clonotypes proved infrequent, and on treatment they shrank or remained steady. Sustained-remission and progressing patients had different sampling times.

TCRdb's copy holds only in-frame clones and misses some; the assay was immunoSEQ multiplex PCR. The data show 42,000 or so clones, about 65% seen once. This material consisted of PBMCs, taken at disease progression, from a patient treated with ibrutinib. The receptor comes from a human donor with chronic lymphocytic leukemia.

The CDR3 sequence is CASSQDRGAERTNEKLFF. The CDR3 DNA reads TGCGCCAGCAGCCAAGATCGGGGGGCGGAAAGAACTAATGAAAAACTGTTTTTT. The chain carries TRBV4-1 and TRBJ1-4, with D maybe TRBD1 (6 bases). Germline CDR1 and CDR2: MGHRA and YSYEKL. This CDR3 has 18 residues. Trimming cost V 0 bases and J 1 base, with 15 bases left between them.